Listed below are T cell receptor beta chains from one sample, sequenced in a study of response to subunit inactivated influenza vaccine. MiXCR, run by TCRdb on the RT-PCR reads, gives a single entry per CDR3 protein. The data hold 500,000 to 600,000 distinct CDR3 sequences, with roughly 15% observed a single time. The material sequenced was PBMCs from blood, taken 11 to 12 days after vaccination. Receptor source: a man aged 50 to 59 who received an inactivated influenza vaccine. CDR3s include the opening cysteine and the closing phenylalanine or tryptophan.

>TRBV5-1|TRBJ2-3
CASSSGTSDTDTQYF
>TRBV3-1|TRBJ2-1
CASSQDPPNSGASYNEQFF
>TRBV4-3|TRBJ2-1
CASSLQGTSGPSSYNEQFF
>TRBV28|TRBJ2-7
CASSFGPAPVQYF
>TRBV7-2|TRBJ2-2
CASSSSGGNTGELFF
>TRBV5-6|TRBJ1-1
CASSLYRGDTEAFF
>TRBV12-3/TRBV12-4|TRBJ1-1
CASSLGAVAEAFF
>TRBV15|TRBJ2-1
CATSRESYNEQFF
>TRBV7-6|TRBJ2-3
CASSILSGTGFTDTQYF
>TRBV18|TRBJ2-7
CASSEGQATKVIPSYEQYF
>TRBV20-1|TRBJ2-2
CSALQGAYTGELFF
>TRBV10-3|TRBJ2-3
CAISVGTHGTDTQYF
>TRBV30|TRBJ2-7
CAWSLGVGYEQYF
>TRBV7-2|TRBJ2-3
CASSRDFSTDTQYF
>TRBV20-1|TRBJ1-1
CSARATGIRDRGRSEAFF
>TRBV6-2/TRBV6-3|TRBJ2-2
CAARTSGGELFF
>TRBV4-3|TRBJ2-6
CASSQDRSSGANVLTF
>TRBV7-9|TRBJ2-3
CASSLGFPGPSTDTQYF
>TRBV3-1|TRBJ2-1
CASSQIERSSYNEQFF
>TRBV28|TRBJ2-7
CASRQPGTSYEQYF
>TRBV10-3|TRBJ2-7
CAIRSDSWYEQYF
>TRBV20-1|TRBJ2-7
CSAPLTGLIYEQYF